This paragraph covers one T cell receptor (beta chain) sequence. Different DNA sequences within this sample yield the same CDR3. In the source study's methods: ImmunoSEQ supplied junction-only sequences lacking quality scores, so filtering was different. Method: immunoSEQ multiplex PCR; TCRdb's copy keeps in-frame clones and lacks some. V, J and clone size reflect that table, while D and trimming were determined from the DNA. The sample lists about 680,000 clones, around 73% seen once, with 1.5% to 2% in the top ten. The data were obtained in a study of shared clonotypes between healthy human individuals. The receptor was isolated from a woman in her 30s in good health. Sequenced material: memory CD4+ T cells sorted from blood. Subset: CD45RA-negative fraction.

The CDR3: CASSLSGLAGYQETQYF. Written as DNA, the CDR3 is TGTGCCAGCAGTTTATCGGGACTAGCGGGGTACCAAGAGACCCAGTACTTC. This chain links TRBV27 with TRBJ2-5; the match to TRBD2 covers 13 bases. The CDR3 runs to 17 residues. The germline V gene encodes CDR1 MNHEY and CDR2 SMNVEV (reference sequence). The V and J ends lost 0 bases and 0 bases, in that order; junction bases with no gene match: 1.